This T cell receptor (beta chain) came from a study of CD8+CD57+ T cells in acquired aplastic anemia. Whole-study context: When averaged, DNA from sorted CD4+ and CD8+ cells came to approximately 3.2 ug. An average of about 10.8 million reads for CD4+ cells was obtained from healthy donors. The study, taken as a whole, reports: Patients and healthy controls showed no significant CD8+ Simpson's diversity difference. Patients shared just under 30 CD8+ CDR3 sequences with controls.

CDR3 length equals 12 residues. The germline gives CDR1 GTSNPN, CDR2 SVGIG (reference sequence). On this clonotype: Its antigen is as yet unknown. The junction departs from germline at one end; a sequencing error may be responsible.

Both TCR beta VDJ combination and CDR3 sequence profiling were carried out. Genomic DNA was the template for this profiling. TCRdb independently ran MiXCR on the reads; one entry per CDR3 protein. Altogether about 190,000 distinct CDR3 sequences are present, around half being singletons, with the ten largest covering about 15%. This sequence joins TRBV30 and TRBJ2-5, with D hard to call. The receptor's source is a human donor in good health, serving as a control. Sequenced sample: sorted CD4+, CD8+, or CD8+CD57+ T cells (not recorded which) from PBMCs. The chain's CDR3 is CARSVNIETQYF. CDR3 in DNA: TGTGCCCGGAGTGTTAATATTGAGACCCAGTACTTC.